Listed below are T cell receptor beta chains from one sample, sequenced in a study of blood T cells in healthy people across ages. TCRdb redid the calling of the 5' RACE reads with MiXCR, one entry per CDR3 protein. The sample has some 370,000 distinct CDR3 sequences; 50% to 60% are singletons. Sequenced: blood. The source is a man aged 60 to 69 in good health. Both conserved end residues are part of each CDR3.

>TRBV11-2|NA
CASGVRLAGDEQYF
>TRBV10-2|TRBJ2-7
CASSDSGLYEQYF
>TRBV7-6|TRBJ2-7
CASSLGLAYEQYF
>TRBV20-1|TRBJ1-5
CSVGTQPQHF
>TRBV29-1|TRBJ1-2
CSVRLVDYGYTF
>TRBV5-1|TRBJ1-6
CASSLRDGSEAPHF
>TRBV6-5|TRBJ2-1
CASRNNRGGDEQFF
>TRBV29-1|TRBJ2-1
CLAGGPFYNEQFF
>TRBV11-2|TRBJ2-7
CASSRLLGEQYF
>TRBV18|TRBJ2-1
CASLQTGLGDEQFF